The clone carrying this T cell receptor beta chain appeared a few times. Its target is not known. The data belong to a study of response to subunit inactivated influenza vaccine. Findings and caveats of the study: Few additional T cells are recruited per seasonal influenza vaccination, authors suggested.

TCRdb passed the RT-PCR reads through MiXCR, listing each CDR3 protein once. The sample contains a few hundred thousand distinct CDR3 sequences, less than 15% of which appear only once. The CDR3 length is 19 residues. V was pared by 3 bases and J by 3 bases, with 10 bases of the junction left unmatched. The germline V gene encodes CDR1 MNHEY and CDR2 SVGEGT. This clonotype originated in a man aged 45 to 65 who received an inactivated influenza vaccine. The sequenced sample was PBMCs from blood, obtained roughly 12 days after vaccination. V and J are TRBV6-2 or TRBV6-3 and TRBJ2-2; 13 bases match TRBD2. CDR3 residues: CASSYGTSGKVWDTGELFF. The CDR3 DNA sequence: TGTGCCAGCAGTTATGGGACTAGCGGGAAGGTGTGGGACACCGGGGAGCTGTTTTTT.